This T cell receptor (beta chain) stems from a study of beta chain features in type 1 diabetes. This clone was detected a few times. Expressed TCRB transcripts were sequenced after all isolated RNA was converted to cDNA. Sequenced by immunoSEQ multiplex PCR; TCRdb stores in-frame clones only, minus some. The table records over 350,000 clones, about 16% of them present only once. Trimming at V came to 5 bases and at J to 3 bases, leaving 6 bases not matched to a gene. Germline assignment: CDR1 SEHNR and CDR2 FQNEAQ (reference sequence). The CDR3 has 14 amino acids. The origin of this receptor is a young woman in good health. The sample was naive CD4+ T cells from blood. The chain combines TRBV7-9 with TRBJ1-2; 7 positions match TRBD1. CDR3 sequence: CASSGTASYYGYTF. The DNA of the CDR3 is TGTGCCAGCAGCGGGACAGCATCGTACTATGGCTACACCTTC.